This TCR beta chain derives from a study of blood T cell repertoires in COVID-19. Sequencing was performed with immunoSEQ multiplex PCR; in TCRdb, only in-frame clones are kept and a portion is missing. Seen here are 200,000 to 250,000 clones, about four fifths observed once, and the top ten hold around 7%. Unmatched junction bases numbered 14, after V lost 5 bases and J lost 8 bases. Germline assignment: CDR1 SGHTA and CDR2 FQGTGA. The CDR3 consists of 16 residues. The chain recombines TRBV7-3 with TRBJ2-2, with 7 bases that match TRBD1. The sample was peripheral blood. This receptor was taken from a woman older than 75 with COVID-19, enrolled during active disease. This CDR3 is CASSPQTGSASGELFF. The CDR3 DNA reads TGTGCCAGCAGCCCCCAGACAGGGAGCGCATCGGGGGAGCTGTTTTTT.